This T cell receptor (beta chain) comes out of a study of CD8 T cells in ankylosing spondylitis. General study points: CD8+ by phenotype, disease-linked clones were relatively rare in peripheral blood. Matched ankylosing spondylitis synovial fluid reportedly showed significant enrichment of disease-linked clones. The study identified a TCR beta motif of several highly homologous variants that appeared characteristic of ankylosing spondylitis blood.

Making the TCR beta libraries involved quantitative 5'-RACE with molecular barcodes. TCRdb fed the 5' RACE reads into MiXCR, producing one record per CDR3 protein. The table records around 120,000 distinct CDR3 sequences, over 7% of them present only once. This clonotype turned up a few times. The antigen remains undetermined. The material sequenced was blood, either unsorted or a sorted T cell fraction (not recorded which). The origin of this receptor is a male donor with ankylosing spondylitis or in good health (not recorded which).

The chain's CDR3 is CASGLEGYNEQFF. The DNA of the CDR3 is TGTGCTAGTGGTTTGGAAGGGTACAATGAGCAGTTCTTC. The genes are TRBV12-5 and TRBJ2-1; D uncertain. The CDR3 loop spans 13 amino acids. Germline CDR1 is LGHNT and CDR2 is FRNRAP. V was clipped by 1 base and J by 4 bases, with 5 bases between them.